What follows describes a single T cell receptor (beta chain). Its antigen remains unidentified. The data originate from a study of T cell responses to AZD1222 COVID-19 vaccine. Overall study context: Second-dose timings of about 4 or about 12 weeks were pooled. Study-wide points: The reported proportion of spike-specific TCRs targeting unmutated variant regions was nearly half. Most donors were white British and more were female, and clonal diversity was possibly underestimated. Regions 160-218 and 743-854 held dominance among vaccine-associated CD4 TCRs, which spanned spike.

The CDR3 extends over 11 amino acids. Trimming took 2 bases from V and 7 from J, leaving 5 bases between them. Germline V gene lookup returns CDR1 WNHNN and CDR2 SYGVQD (reference sequence). Assay used: immunoSEQ multiplex PCR; TCRdb lists only in-frame clones, some missing. Among around 190,000 clones listed, 85% to 90% were seen once. Sequenced material: peripheral blood, taken on day 0 of AZD1222 vaccination. The V call is TRBV10-1, the J call TRBJ1-1, with D unresolved. The source of this sequence is an adult in good health. CDR3 sequence reads: CASSEGGEAFF. The CDR3 region has the DNA TGCGCCAGCAGTGAGGGTGGTGAAGCTTTCTTT.